The 27 T cell receptor beta chains below come from one sample, sequenced in a study of blood T cell repertoires in COVID-19. Sequencing was performed with immunoSEQ multiplex PCR; in TCRdb, only in-frame clones are kept and a portion is missing. Here the sample spans around 200,000 clones, 86% being singletons. Specimen: peripheral blood. The receptors were gathered from an elderly woman in a cohort sampled during active or convalescent COVID-19.

The chain joins TRBV12-5 to TRBJ1-3; TRBD1 might be the D (5 bases). V gave up 0 bases and J gave up 3 bases, with 15 bases separating them. CDR1 is LGHNT, CDR2 FRNRAP, per germline. CDR3 length: 17 amino acids. The CDR3 here is CASGLVLSGYGGNTIYF. CDR3 nucleotides: TGTGCTAGTGGTTTGGTACTATCAGGGTACGGTGGAAACACCATATATTTT.

Here the CDR3 reads CASSEAKGIGTIYF. CDR3 coding DNA: TGTGCCAGCAGTGAAGCGAAGGGGATCGGCACCATATATTTT. V gene TRBV6-1 combines with J gene TRBJ1-3, with D possibly matching TRBD1 (5 bases). The CDR3 has 14 residues. Looked up from germline, CDR1 is MNHNS and CDR2 is SASEGT. The V end lost 0 bases, the J end lost 9 bases, and 12 bases lay between the germline ends.

This chain joins TRBV30 and TRBJ2-7; D is perhaps TRBD2 (5 bases). CDR3 length: 12 amino acids. Germline CDR1 and CDR2: GTSNPN and SVGIG (reference sequence). V lost 4 bases and J 1 base, leaving 8 bases between the germline ends. CDR3 residues: CAWNGDSYEQYF. The CDR3, as DNA: TGTGCCTGGAACGGGGATTCCTACGAGCAGTACTTC. Looking up the rest from reference TRBV30 and TRBJ2-7 gives the full variable domain: SQTIHQWPATLVQPVGSPLSLECTVEGTSNPNLYWYRQAAGRGLQLLFYSVGIGQISSEVPQNLSASRPQDRQFILSSKKLLLSDSGFYLCAWNGDSYEQYFGPGTRLTVT.

The chain couples TRBV18 to TRBJ1-6; D unresolved. The CDR3 length is 14 residues. V was cut by 1 base and J by 14 bases, with 15 bases left in between. Germline lookup yields CDR1 KGHSH and CDR2 LQKENI. CDR3 sequence reads: CASSPRSAWATLHF. In DNA form, the CDR3 reads TGTGCCAGCTCACCACGATCCGCCTGGGCCACCCTCCACTTT.

The chain couples TRBV30 to TRBJ1-2; a possible D gene is TRBD1 (5 bases). This CDR3 is built from 16 residues. The germline gives CDR1 GTSNPN, CDR2 SVGIG (reference sequence). V dropped 3 bases and J dropped 5 bases, with 22 bases sitting between them. The CDR3 loop reads CAWSSPSGGMEYGYTF. DNA for the CDR3: TGTGCCTGGAGCTCCCCCTCCGGGGGGATGGAATATGGCTACACCTTC.

The chain's CDR3 is CASSDSRGGGPPNIQYF. The CDR3 DNA reads TGTGCCAGCAGTGACTCACGTGGAGGCGGTCCCCCAAACATTCAGTACTTC. This rearrangement joins TRBV6-4 to TRBJ2-4; D is perhaps TRBD2 (5 bases). V was pared by 0 bases and J by 6 bases, with 18 bases between. Germline CDR1 is MRHNA and CDR2 is SNTAGT. This CDR3 is built from 17 residues.

The rearrangement joins TRBV4-1 to TRBJ1-2; a possible D gene is TRBD1 (5 bases). This CDR3 is 15 amino acids long. Trimming pared 0 bases from V and 4 bases from J, leaving 12 bases between. Germline V gene lookup returns CDR1 MGHRA and CDR2 YSYEKL. CDR3 region: CASSQDRGSPYGYTF. The DNA of the CDR3 is TGCGCCAGCAGCCAAGATCGGGGGAGCCCCTATGGCTACACCTTC.

The rearrangement uses TRBV10-3 and TRBJ2-3; 7 nucleotides agree with TRBD2. Germline V gives CDR1 ENHRY, CDR2 SYGVKD. V was pared by 2 bases and J by 4 bases, with 3 bases of the junction left unmatched. The CDR3 sequence is 14 residues long. CDR3 residues: CAISEGGRADTQYF. CDR3 coding DNA: TGTGCCATCAGTGAGGGAGGGAGGGCAGATACGCAGTATTTT.

In its sample, this clone was seen once. The V gene is TRBV28, the J gene TRBJ2-7, with 7 bases that match TRBD1. The CDR3 is 14 residues long. V shed 6 bases and J 1 base; nucleotides not matched to a gene: 6. Germline V gives CDR1 MDHEN, CDR2 SYDVKM. The DNA of the CDR3 is TGTGCCAGCAGAGATTCGACAGGGTCCTACGAGCAGTACTTC. Protein: CASRDSTGSYEQYF.

The CDR3: CASRRQGQEKLFF. The CDR3 region has the DNA TGTGCCAGTAGACGACAGGGGCAGGAAAAACTGTTTTTT. The rearrangement joins TRBV19 to TRBJ1-4, with 8 bases fitting TRBD1. Germline CDR1 reads LNHDA; CDR2 reads SQIVND (reference sequence). The trim removed 6 bases at V and 8 bases at J, leaving 5 bases unmatched. The CDR3 runs 13 residues.

The chain is built from TRBV27 and TRBJ1-2; 8 bases align to TRBD1. Germline V lookup: CDR1 MNHEY, CDR2 SMNVEV (reference sequence). CDR3 length: 14 residues. J was trimmed by 7 bases and V by 5 bases; bases with no gene match: 9. This CDR3 is CASSQRGTGGGYTF. The CDR3 coding sequence is TGTGCCAGCAGTCAAAGAGGGACAGGTGGTGGCTACACCTTC.

The J gene is TRBJ1-2, the V gene TRBV27; 7 bases are a match to TRBD1. From germline, CDR1 is MNHEY and CDR2 SMNVEV (reference sequence). This CDR3 has 15 residues. V lost 5 bases and J lost 3; bases outside the gene matches: 9. DNA for the CDR3: TGTGCCAGCAGTCCCCTCGGGACAGCATACTATGGCTACACCTTC. Encoded protein: CASSPLGTAYYGYTF.

The chain has TRBV18 and TRBJ1-5; 7 positions match TRBD1. Germline trimming cut 4 bases from V and 1 base from J; bases unmatched to any gene: 4. The CDR3 loop spans 15 amino acids. The V gene's germline CDR1 is KGHSH and CDR2 LQKENI. CDR3 in DNA: TGTGCCAGCTCACTTGACAGGGCGAGCAATCAGCCCCAGCATTTT. Its protein is CASSLDRASNQPQHF.

The rearrangement links TRBV28 to TRBJ2-6, with 7 positions matching TRBD1. The trim removed 6 bases at V and 2 bases at J, leaving 7 bases unmatched. The CDR3 loop spans 16 amino acids. The germline V gene has CDR1 MDHEN and CDR2 SYDVKM. CDR3 DNA sequence: TGTGCCAGCAGACGACAGGGAGAAGCTGGGGCCAACGTCCTGACTTTC. Its translation: CASRRQGEAGANVLTF.

This clone was seen repeatedly, ten times or more. This chain connects TRBV7-9 to TRBJ1-1; D is undetermined. The CDR3 runs to 16 residues. Germline V gene lookup returns CDR1 SEHNR and CDR2 FQNEAQ (reference sequence). V gave up 1 base and J gave up 0 bases, with 12 bases separating them. The CDR3 nucleotides read TGTGCCAGCAGCTTAGGGAGGTTTAGCATGAACACTGAAGCTTTCTTT. Amino acids: CASSLGRFSMNTEAFF.

V is TRBV20-1 and J is TRBJ2-1; a weak D match, TRBD1 (6 bases). Germline V lookup: CDR1 DFQATT, CDR2 SNEGSKA (reference sequence). The length of the CDR3 is 10 residues. The CDR3 is CRVQGSEQFF. In DNA, the CDR3 is TGCAGGGTTCAGGGGTCTGAGCAGTTCTTC.

The V call is TRBV5-1, the J call TRBJ2-1; 7 nucleotides align to TRBD2. This CDR3 is 17 amino acids long. V gave up 4 bases and J gave up 10 bases; unmatched junction bases: 20. Germline V CDR1 and CDR2: SGHRS, YFSETQ. DNA for the CDR3: TGCGCCAGCAGCCCCGCGCAAGGCGGCGGGAGCTCCGGGGAGCAGTTCTTC. This gives the protein CASSPAQGGGSSGEQFF. Combining the CDR3 with reference TRBV5-1 and TRBJ2-1 gives the whole variable domain KAGVTQTPRYLIKTRGQQVTLSCSPISGHRSVSWYQQTPGQGLQFLFEYFSETQRNKGNFPGRFSGRQFSNSRSEMNVSTLELGDSALYLCASSPAQGGGSSGEQFFGPGTRLTVL.

J is TRBJ1-5 and V is TRBV23-1; 10 bases align to TRBD1. TRBV23-1 carries the ORF label, with uncertain function. The CDR3 runs to 17 residues. Trimming cost V 0 bases and J 1 base; bases outside gene matches: 3. Here the CDR3 reads CASSQSDRGLSNQPQHF. Here the CDR3 DNA reads TGCGCCAGCAGTCAATCCGACAGGGGGCTGAGCAATCAGCCCCAGCATTTT.

The chain carries TRBV7-9 and TRBJ2-2, with 10 bases that match TRBD2. The germline CDR1 and CDR2 sequences are SEHNR and FQNEAQ (reference sequence). CDR3 length equals 16 residues. V shed 5 bases, J shed 4 bases, and the junction held 7 bases outside the gene matches. The CDR3 protein is CASSPIGLAATGELFF. The CDR3 bases are TGTGCCAGCAGCCCGATCGGACTAGCGGCCACCGGGGAGCTGTTTTTT.

J is TRBJ2-3 and V is TRBV4-2; TRBD2 aligns across 11 bases. Looked up from germline, CDR1 is LGHNA and CDR2 is YNFKEQ. CDR3 size: 18 residues. V lost 1 base to trimming and J lost 3 bases; unmatched junction nucleotides: 9. The CDR3 region has the DNA TGTGCCAGCAGCCAAGCCCAACGGGCTAGCGGGAGGACAGATACGCAGTATTTT. It codes for CASSQAQRASGRTDTQYF.

The chain links TRBV5-1 to TRBJ1-2; 12 bases align to TRBD1. This CDR3 region has 19 residues. Germline trimming cut 0 bases from V and 2 bases from J; bases unmatched to any gene: 11. Germline V gene lookup returns CDR1 SGHRS and CDR2 YFSETQ. The CDR3 region has the DNA TGCGCCAGCAGCTTGGAGCCCCGTGGGACAGGGGGCGTAAACTATGGCTACACCTTC. Its protein is CASSLEPRGTGGVNYGYTF. The entire variable domain, with the rest obtained from reference TRBV5-1 and TRBJ1-2, is as follows: KAGVTQTPRYLIKTRGQQVTLSCSPISGHRSVSWYQQTPGQGLQFLFEYFSETQRNKGNFPGRFSGRQFSNSRSEMNVSTLELGDSALYLCASSLEPRGTGGVNYGYTFGSGTRLTVV.

The rearrangement links TRBV6-5 to TRBJ2-1; 8 bases are a match to TRBD1. Germline CDR1 reads MNHEY; CDR2 reads SVGAGI. V shed 0 bases and J 6 bases; nucleotides not matched to a gene: 7. The CDR3 runs to 16 residues. CDR3 DNA: TGTGCCAGCAGTTACTCGACAGGGGCTGGGATCAATGAGCAGTTCTTC. Its protein is CASSYSTGAGINEQFF.

The genes are TRBV6-5 and TRBJ2-7, with a weak D call TRBD2 (5 bases). From germline, CDR1 is MNHEY and CDR2 SVGAGI. The CDR3 runs to 12 residues. V shed 7 bases and J shed 3 bases, with 10 bases lying between them. CDR3 in DNA: TGTGCCAGCATACCGGAGGACTACGAGCAGTACGTC. Encoded protein: CASIPEDYEQYV.

The chain couples TRBV15 to TRBJ2-1; 8 nucleotides match TRBD1. CDR3 length: 15 amino acids. The V segment lost 6 bases and the J segment 3 bases; nucleotides outside the gene matches: 7. Germline V gene lookup returns CDR1 LNHNV and CDR2 YYDKDF (reference sequence). CDR3 residues: CATRMDRENYNEQFF. The CDR3 DNA reads TGTGCCACCAGGATGGACAGGGAGAACTACAATGAGCAGTTCTTC. Together with reference TRBV15 and TRBJ2-1, the CDR3 gives the full variable domain: DAMVIQNPRYQVTQFGKPVTLSCSQTLNHNVMYWYQQKSSQAPKLLFHYYDKDFNNEADTPDNFQSRRPNTSFCFLDIRSPGLGDTAMYLCATRMDRENYNEQFFGPGTRLTVL.

The rearrangement uses TRBV6-5 and TRBJ1-6; 7 nucleotides agree with TRBD1. The CDR3 consists of 15 residues. V gave up 6 bases and J gave up 1 base; unmatched junction bases: 3. CDR1 MNHEY and CDR2 SVGAGI come from the germline V gene. The CDR3 reads CASRVQGSYNSPLHF. In DNA, the CDR3 is TGTGCCAGCAGGGTACAGGGGTCCTATAATTCACCCCTCCACTTT.

This chain joins TRBV3-1 (or the pseudogene TRBV3-2) and TRBJ1-3; 7 nucleotides agree with TRBD1. In germline, CDR1 is LGHDT, CDR2 YNNKEL (reference sequence). With V trimmed by 4 bases and J by 0 bases, 6 bases remained unmatched. This CDR3 region has 16 residues. The CDR3 DNA reads TGTGCCAGCAGCCCCAGGGGGGCCAACTCTGGAAACACCATATATTTT. Protein product: CASSPRGANSGNTIYF.

The V and J genes are TRBV5-5 and TRBJ2-5, with a tentative D call TRBD1 (5 bases). Trimming cost V 9 bases and J 5 bases, with 20 bases left between them. This CDR3 contains 14 residues. Germline loops: CDR1 SGHKS, CDR2 YYEKEE (reference sequence). The CDR3 coding sequence is TGTGCCACCAACAGGTTCCCCTCATCGGAGACCCAGTACTTC. Residues: CATNRFPSSETQYF.